This T cell receptor (beta chain) was sequenced for a study of blood T cell repertoires in COVID-19. Study overall: In each case, the material was cDNA or gDNA derived from T cells, B-cell-depleted T cells, or PBMCs.

V lost 3 bases, J lost 3 bases, and 15 bases lay in between. Per germline, CDR1 LNHDA and CDR2 SQIVND (reference sequence). CDR3 length equals 15 residues. Here immunoSEQ multiplex PCR was the method, and the copy in TCRdb shows in-frame clones only, minus some. The sample holds approximately 100,000 clones, approximately 84% seen once. The rearrangement joins TRBV19 to TRBJ2-7; D call uncertain. This TCR was sampled from a woman aged 55-69 years with acute or convalescent COVID-19. The sequencing sample was made of peripheral blood. CDR3 coding DNA: TGTGCCAGTAGTATTAATTCCGCAGGTGGCTACGAGCAGTACTTC. This sequence encodes CASSINSAGGYEQYF.